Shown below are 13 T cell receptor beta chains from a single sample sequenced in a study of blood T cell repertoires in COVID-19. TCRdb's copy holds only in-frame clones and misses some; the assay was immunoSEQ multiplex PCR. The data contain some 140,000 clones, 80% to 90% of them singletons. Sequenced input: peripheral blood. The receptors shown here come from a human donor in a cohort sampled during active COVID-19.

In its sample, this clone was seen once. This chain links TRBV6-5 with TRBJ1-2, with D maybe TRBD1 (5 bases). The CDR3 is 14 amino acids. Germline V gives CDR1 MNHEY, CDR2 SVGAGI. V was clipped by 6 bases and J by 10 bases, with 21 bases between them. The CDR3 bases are TGTGCCAGCAGCCCCCCACATCGCTCGGGGGACTACACCTTC. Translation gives CASSPPHRSGDYTF.

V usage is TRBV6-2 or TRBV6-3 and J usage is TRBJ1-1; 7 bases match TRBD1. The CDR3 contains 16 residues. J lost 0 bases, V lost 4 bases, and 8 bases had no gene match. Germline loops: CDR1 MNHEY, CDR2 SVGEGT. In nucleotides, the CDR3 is TGTGCCAGCAGTTCCGACAGGGCCCCGATGAACACTGAAGCTTTCTTT. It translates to CASSSDRAPMNTEAFF.

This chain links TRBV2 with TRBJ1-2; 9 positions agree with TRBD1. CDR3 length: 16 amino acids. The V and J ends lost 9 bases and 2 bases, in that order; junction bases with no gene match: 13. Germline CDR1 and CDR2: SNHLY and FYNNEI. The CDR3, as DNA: TGTGCCAGGATTGCTCCTACGGGACAGGGAAACTATGGCTACACCTTC. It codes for CARIAPTGQGNYGYTF.

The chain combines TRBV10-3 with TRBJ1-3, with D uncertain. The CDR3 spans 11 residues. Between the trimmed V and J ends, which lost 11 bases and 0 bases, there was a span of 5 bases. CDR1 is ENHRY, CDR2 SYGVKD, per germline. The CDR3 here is CAAYSGNTIYF. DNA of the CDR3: TGTGCCGCCTACTCTGGAAACACCATATATTTT.

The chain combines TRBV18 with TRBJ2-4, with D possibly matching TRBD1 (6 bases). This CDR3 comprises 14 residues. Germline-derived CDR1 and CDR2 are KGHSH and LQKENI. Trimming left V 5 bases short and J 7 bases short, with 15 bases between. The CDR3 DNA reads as TGTGCCAGCTCAACCGGGGCCCAGGGGAACATTCAGTACTTC. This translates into CASSTGAQGNIQYF.

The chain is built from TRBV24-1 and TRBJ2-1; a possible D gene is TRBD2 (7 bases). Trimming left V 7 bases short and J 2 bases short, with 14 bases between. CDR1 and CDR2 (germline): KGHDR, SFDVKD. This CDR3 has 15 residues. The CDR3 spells CATSEAGATYNEQFF. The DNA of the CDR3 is TGTGCCACCAGCGAGGCGGGGGCTACCTACAATGAGCAGTTCTTC.

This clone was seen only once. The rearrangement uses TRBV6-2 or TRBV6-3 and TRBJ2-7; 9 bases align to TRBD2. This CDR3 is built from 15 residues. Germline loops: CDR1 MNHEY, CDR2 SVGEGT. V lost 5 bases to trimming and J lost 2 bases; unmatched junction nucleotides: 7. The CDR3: CASSRSGGGAYEQYF. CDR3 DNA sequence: TGTGCCAGCAGTAGGTCGGGCGGGGGGGCCTACGAGCAGTACTTC.

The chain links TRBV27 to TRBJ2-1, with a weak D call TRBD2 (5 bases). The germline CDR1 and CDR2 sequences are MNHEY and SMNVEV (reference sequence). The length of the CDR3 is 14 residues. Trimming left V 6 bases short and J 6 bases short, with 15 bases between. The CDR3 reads CASSRTSPLNEQFF. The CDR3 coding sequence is TGTGCCAGCAGCCGAACTAGTCCCCTCAATGAGCAGTTCTTC.

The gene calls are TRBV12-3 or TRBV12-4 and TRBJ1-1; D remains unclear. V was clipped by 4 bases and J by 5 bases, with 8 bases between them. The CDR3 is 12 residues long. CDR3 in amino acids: CASSWAATEAFF. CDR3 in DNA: TGTGCCAGCAGTTGGGCTGCGACTGAAGCTTTCTTT.

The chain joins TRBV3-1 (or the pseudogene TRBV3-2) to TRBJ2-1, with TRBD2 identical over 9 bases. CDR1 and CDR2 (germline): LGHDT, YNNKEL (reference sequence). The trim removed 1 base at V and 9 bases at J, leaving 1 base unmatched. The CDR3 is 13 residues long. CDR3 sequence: CASSQGLAVEQFF. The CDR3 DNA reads TGTGCCAGCAGCCAAGGACTAGCGGTTGAGCAGTTCTTC.

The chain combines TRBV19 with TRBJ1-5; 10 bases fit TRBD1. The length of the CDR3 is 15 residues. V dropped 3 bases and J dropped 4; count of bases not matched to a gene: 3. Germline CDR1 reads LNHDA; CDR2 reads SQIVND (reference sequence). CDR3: CASSIVDRGNQPQHF. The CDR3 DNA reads TGTGCCAGTAGTATTGTGGACAGGGGGAATCAGCCCCAGCATTTT.

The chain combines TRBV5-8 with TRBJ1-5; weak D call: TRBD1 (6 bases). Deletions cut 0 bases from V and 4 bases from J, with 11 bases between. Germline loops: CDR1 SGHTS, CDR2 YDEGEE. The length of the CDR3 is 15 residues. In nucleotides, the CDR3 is TGTGCCAGCAGCTTGGGGGACAACCTAAATCAGCCCCAGCATTTT. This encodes CASSLGDNLNQPQHF.

The CDR3 sequence: CASSKPGQGYEQYF. CDR3 DNA: TGTGCCAGCAGCAAACCGGGACAGGGCTACGAGCAGTACTTC. The rearrangement uses TRBV21-1 and TRBJ2-7; TRBD1 was called by the table and not checked on the DNA. TRBV21-1 is classified as a pseudogene. This CDR3 is 14 amino acids long.